This is a list of T cell receptor beta chains from one sample in a study of cytomegalovirus exposure and HLA in healthy donors. Using immunoSEQ multiplex PCR, the repertoire was profiled, and TCRdb retains in-frame clones only, with some absent. This sample has about 110,000 clones, with 80% to 90% found just once. Sample: PBMCs. Every receptor here comes from a man aged 45-65 years in good health and CMV-seronegative. The CDR3 runs from the conserved cysteine through the conserved F or W. The order of the fields is CDR3 DNA, CDR3 protein, clone size, J gene, D gene, V gene. The D gene is left open where the match is weak. Clone sizes are given selectively: once, few, many, or a class where the clone is expanded.

CDR3nt: TGTGCCTGGAGTGACCTGAGTCCTGGCTACACCTTC; CDR3aa: CAWSDLSPGYTF; abundance: .; j_gene: TRBJ1-2; d_gene: .; v_gene: TRBV30
CDR3nt: TGCGCCAGCAGCTCTACTTCGTCGGGGGAGACCCAGTACTTC; CDR3aa: CASSSTSSGETQYF; abundance: .; j_gene: TRBJ2-5; d_gene: .; v_gene: TRBV13
CDR3nt: TGTGCCAGCAGCTCCCTGACAGGGGGCCCTGAAGCTTTCTTT; CDR3aa: CASSSLTGGPEAFF; abundance: .; j_gene: TRBJ1-1; d_gene: TRBD1; v_gene: TRBV7-9
CDR3nt: TGTGCCAGCAGCTTAGAACTGGGAGGAGAGACCCAGTACTTC; CDR3aa: CASSLELGGETQYF; abundance: .; j_gene: TRBJ2-5; d_gene: .; v_gene: TRBV7-2
CDR3nt: TGTGCCAGCAGTCCAGCGTCTGTAACGCAGTATTTT; CDR3aa: CASSPASVTQYF; abundance: few; j_gene: TRBJ2-3; d_gene: .; v_gene: TRBV5-4
CDR3nt: TGTGCCAGCAGCCTGCAGGCATTTCAGAACACCGGGGAGCTGTTTTTT; CDR3aa: CASSLQAFQNTGELFF; abundance: .; j_gene: TRBJ2-2; d_gene: .; v_gene: TRBV5-5
CDR3nt: TGTGCCAGCAACGGACAGGGTTTAATTAATGAAAAACTGTTTTTT; CDR3aa: CASNGQGLINEKLFF; abundance: .; j_gene: TRBJ1-4; d_gene: TRBD1; v_gene: TRBV2
CDR3nt: TGCGCCAGCAGCTTTTCCTCCGGGACTAGCGGGGGCGCGGGCTACGAGCAGTACTTC; CDR3aa: CASSFSSGTSGGAGYEQYF; abundance: .; j_gene: TRBJ2-7; d_gene: TRBD2; v_gene: TRBV5-1
CDR3nt: TGTGCTAGTGGCTTCCAGGGAGGGCTATACGAAAAACTGTTTTTT; CDR3aa: CASGFQGGLYEKLFF; abundance: .; j_gene: TRBJ1-4; d_gene: .; v_gene: TRBV12-5
CDR3nt: TGTGCCAGCAGCTTTTACGCGGGGGGCCGGGCCGGGGAGCTGTTTTTT; CDR3aa: CASSFYAGGRAGELFF; abundance: .; j_gene: TRBJ2-2; d_gene: TRBD2; v_gene: TRBV7-3
CDR3nt: TGTGCCAGCAGCCGGGGGAAGAAGTTAGGCCAGCCCCAGCATTTT; CDR3aa: CASSRGKKLGQPQHF; abundance: few; j_gene: TRBJ1-5; d_gene: .; v_gene: TRBV12-1
CDR3nt: TGTGCCAGTACGCCAGGTGGCTACGAGCAGTACTTC; CDR3aa: CASTPGGYEQYF; abundance: .; j_gene: TRBJ2-7; d_gene: .; v_gene: TRBV19
CDR3nt: TGTGCCAGTAGTCAGGTCCGCGCTGAAGCTTTCTTT; CDR3aa: CASSQVRAEAFF; abundance: .; j_gene: TRBJ1-1; d_gene: .; v_gene: TRBV19
CDR3nt: TGTGCCAGCAGTGAACAGGGGTACAATGAGCAGTTCTTC; CDR3aa: CASSEQGYNEQFF; abundance: .; j_gene: TRBJ2-1; d_gene: .; v_gene: TRBV2
CDR3nt: TGTGCCAGCAGTTACTCGAGCGGTGATCAGCCCCAGCATTTT; CDR3aa: CASSYSSGDQPQHF; abundance: .; j_gene: TRBJ1-5; d_gene: .; v_gene: TRBV6-5
CDR3nt: TGTGCCATCAGTGAGTCGGGACAGGATGTCGGGGAGCTGTTTTTT; CDR3aa: CAISESGQDVGELFF; abundance: .; j_gene: TRBJ2-2; d_gene: TRBD1; v_gene: TRBV10-3
CDR3nt: TGTGCCAGCAGTACCCCCCTAGCGGGGGTACAAGATACGCAGTATTTT; CDR3aa: CASSTPLAGVQDTQYF; abundance: .; j_gene: TRBJ2-3; d_gene: TRBD2; v_gene: TRBV7-6
CDR3nt: TGTTCCAGTGCACATCAGAACACTGAAGCTTTCTTT; CDR3aa: CSSAHQNTEAFF; abundance: .; j_gene: TRBJ1-1; d_gene: .; v_gene: TRBV7-9
CDR3nt: TGTGCCAGCAGTTCTTATCCTACCGGGGACTATGGCTACACCTTC; CDR3aa: CASSSYPTGDYGYTF; abundance: .; j_gene: TRBJ1-2; d_gene: .; v_gene: TRBV28
CDR3nt: TGTGCCTGGAGTCTTACAGGGATTTACAATGAGCAGTTCTTC; CDR3aa: CAWSLTGIYNEQFF; abundance: .; j_gene: TRBJ2-1; d_gene: .; v_gene: TRBV30
CDR3nt: TGTGCCACCGAAGGGGGTGAAGCTTTCTTT; CDR3aa: CATEGGEAFF; abundance: once; j_gene: TRBJ1-1; d_gene: .; v_gene: TRBV6-6
CDR3nt: TGTGCCACCAGCCCCACAGGCCGTAGCACAGATACGCAGTATTTT; CDR3aa: CATSPTGRSTDTQYF; abundance: .; j_gene: TRBJ2-3; d_gene: .; v_gene: TRBV15
CDR3nt: TGTGCCACCAGCAGAGATCTTCGGGCAGGGCGGGAAAAACTGTTTTTT; CDR3aa: CATSRDLRAGREKLFF; abundance: .; j_gene: TRBJ1-4; d_gene: .; v_gene: TRBV15
CDR3nt: TGCGCCAGCAGCCCCCAGGGAGGTAGGGCCCGGCCTAGCGGGTTCTACGAGCAGTACTTC; CDR3aa: CASSPQGGRARPSGFYEQYF; abundance: .; j_gene: TRBJ2-7; d_gene: TRBD2; v_gene: TRBV4-1
CDR3nt: TGTGCCAGCAGCGTATCACGGGACAGGGTTGGCTACACCTTC; CDR3aa: CASSVSRDRVGYTF; abundance: .; j_gene: TRBJ1-2; d_gene: TRBD1; v_gene: TRBV6-6
CDR3nt: TGCGCCAGCAGCTTGGATGGGGGACAATCTGAAGCTTTCTTT; CDR3aa: CASSLDGGQSEAFF; abundance: .; j_gene: TRBJ1-1; d_gene: .; v_gene: TRBV5-1
CDR3nt: TGTGCCAGCAGCGTGCCCGGGACAGGGGGGCCTTCCAATGAGCAGTTCTTC; CDR3aa: CASSVPGTGGPSNEQFF; abundance: .; j_gene: TRBJ2-1; d_gene: TRBD1; v_gene: TRBV9
CDR3nt: TGTGCCAGCAGCCCCCAGGACAGGGAAGGCTATGGCTACACCTTC; CDR3aa: CASSPQDREGYGYTF; abundance: .; j_gene: TRBJ1-2; d_gene: TRBD1; v_gene: TRBV9
CDR3nt: TGTGCCAGCAGTGAGATGACAGGGCGCGGGCAGCCCCAGCATTTT; CDR3aa: CASSEMTGRGQPQHF; abundance: .; j_gene: TRBJ1-5; d_gene: TRBD1; v_gene: TRBV6-1
CDR3nt: TGTGCCAGCAGTGTAGGGGGTCAGAACACCGGGGAGCTGTTTTTT; CDR3aa: CASSVGGQNTGELFF; abundance: .; j_gene: TRBJ2-2; d_gene: .; v_gene: TRBV6-4
CDR3nt: TGCGCCAGCAGAGAAGCATTGAACACTGAAGCTTTCTTT; CDR3aa: CASREALNTEAFF; abundance: .; j_gene: TRBJ1-1; d_gene: .; v_gene: TRBV5-1
CDR3nt: TGTGCCAGCAGCCCAACTAGTCCCGGGGCCAACGTCCTGACTTTC; CDR3aa: CASSPTSPGANVLTF; abundance: .; j_gene: TRBJ2-6; d_gene: .; v_gene: TRBV28
CDR3nt: TGCGCCAGCAGCTTGAGACAGAGCTCCTACGAGCAGTACTTC; CDR3aa: CASSLRQSSYEQYF; abundance: few; j_gene: TRBJ2-7; d_gene: .; v_gene: TRBV5-1
CDR3nt: TGTGCCAGCAATAAACAGGGGCGGAACACTGAAGCTTTCTTT; CDR3aa: CASNKQGRNTEAFF; abundance: .; j_gene: TRBJ1-1; d_gene: TRBD1; v_gene: TRBV6-5
CDR3nt: TGCGCCAGCAGCCGAGACAGCTCTGGGGCCAACGTCCTGACTTTC; CDR3aa: CASSRDSSGANVLTF; abundance: .; j_gene: TRBJ2-6; d_gene: .; v_gene: TRBV5-1
CDR3nt: TGTGCCAGCAGCCAAGAAGGGGTCATCAGAAACACCGGGGAGCTGTTTTTT; CDR3aa: CASSQEGVIRNTGELFF; abundance: .; j_gene: TRBJ2-2; d_gene: .; v_gene: TRBV14
CDR3nt: TGTGCCAGCAGCTCGGGCCCCACAGGGCTCATGAACACTGAAGCTTTCTTT; CDR3aa: CASSSGPTGLMNTEAFF; abundance: .; j_gene: TRBJ1-1; d_gene: .; v_gene: TRBV5-4
CDR3nt: TGCGCCAGCAGCTTGGGGGCCAGGTTGACAGATACGCAGTATTTT; CDR3aa: CASSLGARLTDTQYF; abundance: .; j_gene: TRBJ2-3; d_gene: .; v_gene: TRBV5-1
CDR3nt: TGCGCCAGCAGCACCGGACAGGACAGAGAAAAACTGTTTTTT; CDR3aa: CASSTGQDREKLFF; abundance: .; j_gene: TRBJ1-4; d_gene: TRBD1; v_gene: TRBV5-1
CDR3nt: TGTGCCTGGAGCACAGGTACAACTAATGAAAAACTGTTTTTT; CDR3aa: CAWSTGTTNEKLFF; abundance: .; j_gene: TRBJ1-4; d_gene: .; v_gene: TRBV30
CDR3nt: TGTGCCAGCAGTTACTCTCCGTTGGGAGGCTCAGATACGCAGTATTTT; CDR3aa: CASSYSPLGGSDTQYF; abundance: .; j_gene: TRBJ2-3; d_gene: .; v_gene: TRBV6-5
CDR3nt: TGCGCCAGCAGCCAGAGCAGGGAGAACACTGAAGCTTTCTTT; CDR3aa: CASSQSRENTEAFF; abundance: .; j_gene: TRBJ1-1; d_gene: .; v_gene: TRBV4-3
CDR3nt: TGTGCCAGCAGCTCCCGGTTCGGCAACGTCCTGACTTTC; CDR3aa: CASSSRFGNVLTF; abundance: .; j_gene: TRBJ2-6; d_gene: .; v_gene: TRBV7-2
CDR3nt: TGTGCCAGCAGTTACGCTAGCGGGGGGTACAATGAGCAGTTCTTC; CDR3aa: CASSYASGGYNEQFF; abundance: .; j_gene: TRBJ2-1; d_gene: TRBD2; v_gene: TRBV6-5
CDR3nt: TGTGCCAGCAGCTTGGATCACAGGGGCACTGAAGCTTTCTTT; CDR3aa: CASSLDHRGTEAFF; abundance: .; j_gene: TRBJ1-1; d_gene: TRBD1; v_gene: TRBV5-6
CDR3nt: TGTGCCAGCAGCCTAGGGGACACTGAAGCTTTCTTT; CDR3aa: CASSLGDTEAFF; abundance: .; j_gene: TRBJ1-1; d_gene: .; v_gene: TRBV14
CDR3nt: TGCGCCAGCAGCTTGAGAGGAGGCACTGAAGCTTTCTTT; CDR3aa: CASSLRGGTEAFF; abundance: .; j_gene: TRBJ1-1; d_gene: .; v_gene: TRBV5-1
CDR3nt: TGTGCCATCAGGCCGGGGGGTAGCTCCTACAATGAGCAGTTCTTC; CDR3aa: CAIRPGGSSYNEQFF; abundance: few; j_gene: TRBJ2-1; d_gene: TRBD2; v_gene: TRBV10-3
CDR3nt: TGTGCCAGCAGTTCCCCCGCCAAGCGACAAGAGACCCAGTACTTC; CDR3aa: CASSSPAKRQETQYF; abundance: .; j_gene: TRBJ2-5; d_gene: .; v_gene: TRBV28
CDR3nt: TGTGCCAGCAGCTCCCTGATTTCGACCGGGGAAGGAGCCCAGCATTTT; CDR3aa: CASSSLISTGEGAQHF; abundance: .; j_gene: TRBJ1-5; d_gene: .; v_gene: TRBV5-6
CDR3nt: TGTGCCAGCAGTGAAGGGGGCAGGGGGCCTGGAAACACCATATATTTT; CDR3aa: CASSEGGRGPGNTIYF; abundance: .; j_gene: TRBJ1-3; d_gene: TRBD1; v_gene: TRBV2
CDR3nt: TGTGCCAGCAGTGGACTAGCGGGGGGGCAAGAGACCCAGTACTTC; CDR3aa: CASSGLAGGQETQYF; abundance: few; j_gene: TRBJ2-5; d_gene: TRBD2; v_gene: TRBV6-1